The rows below give T cell receptor beta chains drawn from one sample of a study of T-cell memory formation after mild COVID-19. TCRdb itself ran the 5' RACE reads through MiXCR, one entry per CDR3 protein. The sample comprises around 390,000 distinct CDR3 sequences, 16% of which are singletons, and around a fifth rests with the top ten. Input material: PBMCs or a T cell subset sorted from them (not recorded which). These receptors came from a young man who had mild COVID-19 (a few samples of this study predate the infection). Cell type and time point are not known. The CDR3 runs from the conserved cysteine through the conserved F or W. The D gene is left open where the match is weak. A row's size may be missing; if present it is once, few, many or a size class.

size | D | J | V | DNA | CDR3
many | NA | TRBJ2-3 | TRBV7-2 | TGTGCCAGCAGCTTACAATCGGGGGCTACAGATACGCAGTATTTT | CASSLQSGATDTQYF
many | NA | TRBJ2-7 | TRBV29-1 | TGCAGCGTTGATGTGGACCCGTTCGAGGAGCAGTACTTC | CSVDVDPFEEQYF
few | NA | TRBJ2-3 | TRBV7-2 | TGTGCCAGCAGCTCACCCGACAAGAACTTAGATACGCAGTATTTT | CASSSPDKNLDTQYF
NA | NA | TRBJ1-6 | TRBV14 | TGTGCCAGCAGCCAAGATCATTCACCCCTCCACTTT | CASSQDHSPLHF
NA | TRBD1 | TRBJ2-7 | TRBV18 | TGTGCCAGCTCACCCTCGGACAGGGGACAGGGCGAGCAGTACTTC | CASSPSDRGQGEQYF
NA | NA | TRBJ2-5 | TRBV24-1 | TGTGCCACCAGTGATGCCGCAGGGCAACAAGAGACCCAGTACTTC | CATSDAAGQQETQYF
NA | NA | TRBJ2-3 | TRBV12-3/TRBV12-4 | TGTGCCAGCAAGCGACTAGAAGCTGATACGCAGTATTTT | CASKRLEADTQYF
NA | NA | TRBJ1-1 | TRBV7-6 | TGTGCCAGCAGCTTAGTAGACGGCTGGAACACTGAAGCTTTCTTT | CASSLVDGWNTEAFF
NA | NA | TRBJ1-1 | TRBV4-1 | TGCGCCAGCAGCCAAGAGCAGGGAGGTCAGACTGAAGCTTTCTTT | CASSQEQGGQTEAFF
few | TRBD2 | TRBJ2-1 | TRBV7-2 | TGTGCCAGCAGCAAACTAGCGGGGGGTCCCGGGGAGCAGTTCTTC | CASSKLAGGPGEQFF
many | NA | TRBJ1-1 | TRBV4-3 | TGCGCCAGCAGCCGGTTGACATCCGGGGACACTGAAGCTTTCTTT | CASSRLTSGDTEAFF
few | NA | TRBJ1-3 | TRBV5-1 | TGCGCCAGCAGCCGCGACGGGGGAAACACCATATATTTT | CASSRDGGNTIYF
few | NA | TRBJ2-2 | TRBV7-9 | TGTGCCAGCAGCCTAGGGTTTCTAGCGAAAAACACCGGGGAGCTGTTTTTT | CASSLGFLAKNTGELFF
few | NA | TRBJ2-3 | TRBV20-1 | TGCAGTCAGGGCCAGCCCATCACAGATACGCAGTATTTT | CSQGQPITDTQYF
NA | TRBD1 | TRBJ1-6 | TRBV7-9 | TGTGCCAGCAGATTCACAGGGGGAAGCTCCTATAATTCACCCCTCCACTTT | CASRFTGGSSYNSPLHF
many | NA | TRBJ2-3 | TRBV12-3/TRBV12-4 | TGTGCCAGCAGTTCATATGCGCAGTATTTT | CASSSYAQYF
few | NA | TRBJ1-2 | TRBV5-1 | TGCGCCAGCAGCTTGACCGTGACAGGCGGCTATGGCTACACCTTC | CASSLTVTGGYGYTF
few | NA | TRBJ2-2 | TRBV5-1 | TGCGCCAGCAGCTTGGAGGAACACGGGGAGCTGTTTTTT | CASSLEEHGELFF
NA | TRBD1 | TRBJ1-5 | TRBV20-1 | TGCAGTGCTAGAGAGGCCGGACAGGGCATTTTGCCCCAGCATTTT | CSAREAGQGILPQHF
few | NA | TRBJ2-2 | TRBV19 | TGTGCCAGTAAAGGAATGGCAGCGCCCGGGGAGCTGTTTTTT | CASKGMAAPGELFF
NA | NA | TRBJ2-6 | TRBV28 | TGTGCCAGCAGTTTTGGACGGAGCTCTGGGGCCAACGTCCTGACTTTC | CASSFGRSSGANVLTF
few | TRBD2 | TRBJ2-2 | TRBV7-2 | TGTGCCAGCAGCTTGGCGGGAGGATGGACCGGGGAGCTGTTTTTT | CASSLAGGWTGELFF
few | NA | TRBJ2-3 | TRBV20-1 | TGCAGTGCTTCCCGGGCGGCAGATACGCAGTATTTT | CSASRAADTQYF
NA | TRBD2 | TRBJ2-2 | TRBV4-1 | TGCGCCAGCAGACGACTAGCGGGGGCCTCTTGGGCCGGGGAGCTGTTTTTT | CASRRLAGASWAGELFF